This is a list of T cell receptor beta chains from one sample in a study of shared clonotypes between healthy human individuals. Clones were sequenced by immunoSEQ multiplex PCR, and TCRdb holds only the in-frame ones, with some missing. Among millions of clones listed, roughly 94% were seen once. The sequencing input was naive CD4+ T cells sorted from blood. Receptor source: a man younger than 35 in good health. Each CDR3 is given with its conserved first and last residue. The D gene is left open where the match is weak. Clone size is not always given. Where it is, it says once, few, many or a class for expanded clones.

D gene,V gene,J gene,clone size,CDR3 length,CDR3 protein,CDR3 DNA
.,TRBV29-1,TRBJ1-4,.,14,CSVVSTGGNEKLFF,TGCAGCGTTGTTTCGACAGGAGGTAATGAAAAACTGTTTTTT
.,TRBV4-1,TRBJ1-4,.,16,CASSQEVSRWNEKLFF,TGCGCCAGCAGCCAAGAGGTGTCACGGTGGAATGAAAAACTGTTTTTT
.,TRBV18,TRBJ2-7,.,14,CASSPPTRTYEQYF,TGTGCCAGCTCACCCCCGACAAGGACATACGAGCAGTACTTC
TRBD1,TRBV5-4,TRBJ1-2,.,14,CASSWGQGAVGYTF,TGTGCCAGCAGCTGGGGCCAGGGGGCGGTTGGCTACACCTTC
.,TRBV6-5,TRBJ2-7,once,15,CASSTNTGLTYEQYF,TGTGCCAGCAGTACGAATACGGGACTCACCTACGAGCAGTACTTC
TRBD2,TRBV5-1,TRBJ2-2,.,15,CASRFLAGATGELFF,TGCGCCAGCAGGTTTTTAGCGGGAGCTACCGGGGAGCTGTTTTTT
.,TRBV29-1,TRBJ2-4,once,14,CSVEGRVDKNIQYF,TGCAGCGTTGAAGGCAGGGTTGACAAAAACATTCAGTACTTC
.,TRBV5-1,TRBJ2-6,.,19,CASSLSVTGDYSGANVLTF,TGCGCCAGCAGCTTGTCGGTTACAGGGGACTACTCTGGGGCCAACGTCCTGACTTTC
.,TRBV6-1,TRBJ1-5,.,13,CASHMGGNQPQHF,TGTGCCAGCCACATGGGGGGGAATCAGCCCCAGCATTTT
.,TRBV13,TRBJ2-7,many,13,CASSISGSYEQYF,TGTGCCAGCAGCATTTCCGGCTCCTACGAGCAGTACTTC
.,TRBV6-4,TRBJ1-2,.,15,CASRSQALANYGYTF,TGTGCCAGCAGATCCCAGGCCCTAGCTAACTATGGCTACACCTTC
.,TRBV7-3,TRBJ1-4,.,15,CASSWGREGREKLFF,TGTGCCAGCAGCTGGGGCCGCGAAGGTCGGGAAAAACTGTTTTTT
.,TRBV18,TRBJ1-4,.,13,CASSPDSNEKLFF,TGTGCCAGCTCACCGGACAGTAATGAAAAACTGTTTTTT
TRBD2,TRBV5-4,TRBJ2-3,.,15,CASSLTSGSYDTQYF,TGTGCCAGCAGCTTGACTAGCGGGAGCTATGATACGCAGTATTTT
.,TRBV12-5,TRBJ1-5,.,12,CASVQGEQPQHF,TGTGCTAGTGTTCAGGGTGAACAGCCCCAGCATTTT
.,TRBV30,TRBJ2-6,.,14,CAWSVFSGANVLTF,TGTGCCTGGAGTGTATTTTCTGGGGCCAACGTCCTGACTTTC
.,TRBV11-2,TRBJ2-5,once,15,CASSLGLKALWAQYF,TGTGCCAGCAGCTTAGGTCTCAAGGCGCTATGGGCCCAGTACTTC
.,TRBV29-1,TRBJ1-1,.,14,CSVENTGLYTEAFF,TGCAGCGTTGAGAACACAGGTCTTTACACTGAAGCTTTCTTT
.,TRBV15,TRBJ2-7,.,14,CATSRGAISYEQYF,TGTGCCACCAGCAGAGGGGCCATCTCCTACGAGCAGTACTTC
.,TRBV5-1,TRBJ1-5,.,14,CASSLGVPGQPQHF,TGCGCCAGCAGCTTGGGGGTCCCTGGGCAGCCCCAGCATTTT
TRBD1,TRBV5-4,TRBJ2-5,.,16,CASSLVIGQAQETQYF,TGTGCCAGCAGCTTGGTTATAGGACAGGCTCAAGAGACCCAGTACTTC
.,TRBV19,TRBJ2-3,.,13,CASKGRMTDTQYF,TGTGCCAGTAAGGGTCGGATGACAGATACGCAGTATTTT
.,TRBV11-3,TRBJ2-1,.,13,CASSLSTIDEQFF,TGTGCCAGCAGCTTATCCACGATAGATGAGCAGTTCTTC
.,TRBV6-5,TRBJ2-5,.,14,CASMNPYGGETQYF,TGTGCCAGCATGAACCCCTACGGGGGAGAGACCCAGTACTTC